These 5 T cell receptor beta chains came from one sample sequenced in a study of T-cell memory formation after mild COVID-19. TCRdb passed the 5' RACE reads through MiXCR, listing each CDR3 protein once. The sample yields about 160,000 distinct CDR3 sequences, 25% to 40% seen once. The sample taken for sequencing was PBMCs or a T cell subset sorted from them (not recorded which). The receptors were gathered from an adult woman who had mild COVID-19 (a few samples of this study predate the infection). Cell type and time point are not known.

This clonotype has more than one count but fewer than ten. The chain combines TRBV7-9 with TRBJ2-7; D is ambiguous. V lost 5 bases to trimming and J lost 1 base, with 9 bases between them. The germline V gene has CDR1 SEHNR and CDR2 FQNEAQ (reference sequence). The CDR3 sequence is 13 residues long. The CDR3 loop reads CASSRKTSYEQYF. The CDR3 nucleotides are TGTGCCAGCAGCCGAAAAACATCCTACGAGCAGTACTTC.

This clonotype was recorded many times. The chain has TRBV7-8 and TRBJ2-5, with 7 bases matching TRBD1. This CDR3 contains 15 residues. V gave up 5 bases and J gave up 5 bases; unmatched junction bases: 11. Germline lookup yields CDR1 SGHVS and CDR2 FQNEAQ. Here the CDR3 reads CASSTWTGGVETQYF. Here the CDR3 DNA reads TGTGCCAGCAGCACCTGGACAGGAGGTGTGGAGACCCAGTACTTC.

A word on this clonotype: At one end the junction does not follow the germline gene, possibly because of a read error. The gene calls are TRBV7-7 and TRBJ1-1; no clear D. There are 13 residues in the CDR3. The V gene's germline CDR1 is SSHAT and CDR2 FNYEAQ (reference sequence). CDR3 in DNA: TGTGCTAGCAGCCCCGACCCGAGCGGCGAAGCTTTCTTT. It codes for CASSPDPSGEAFF.

The chain employs TRBV12-3 or TRBV12-4 and TRBJ2-2, with 9 bases identical to TRBD1. The CDR3 spans 16 residues. Trimming took 5 bases from V and 6 from J; bases not matched to a gene: 10. The CDR3 is CASSGSGTGTAGELFF. CDR3 nucleotides: TGTGCCAGCAGTGGTTCCGGGACAGGGACGGCCGGGGAGCTGTTTTTT.

This chain connects TRBV3-1 to TRBJ2-7; D is unclear. This CDR3 contains 13 residues. Germline V gives CDR1 LGHDT, CDR2 YNNKEL (reference sequence). The germline V and J ends were trimmed by 1 base and 4 bases, with 8 bases remaining between them. The CDR3: CASSQVGEYEQYF. The CDR3 nucleotides are TGTGCCAGCAGCCAAGTGGGTGAATACGAGCAGTACTTC.